This T cell receptor (beta chain) originates from a study of regulatory T cells in long-lasting Graves disease. Regarding the study as a whole: The study found persistent patients shared more public clonotypes (more than 2,500) than new patients (just over 950).

Indicated time point: newly diagnosed GD, antithyroid drugs for less than 3 months. PBMC RNA served as the TCR library source. American Thyroid Association guidelines served as the basis for diagnosing Graves' disease. Researchers made TCR beta libraries by using iRepertoire HTBI primers and running Arm-PCR on CDR3 regions. MiXCR, run by TCRdb on the multiplex PCR reads, gives a single entry per CDR3 protein. The profile shows about 370,000 distinct CDR3 sequences, roughly a sixth of them singletons. There are many counts of this clonotype. The antigen remains unidentified. This CDR3 has 16 amino acids. The junction had 13 bases not matched to a gene; V was cut back by 4 bases and J by 7 bases. Germline V gives CDR1 SEHNR, CDR2 FQNEAQ (reference sequence).

The rearrangement links TRBV7-9 to TRBJ2-3; 8 bases match TRBD1. This TCR came from a female donor with Graves disease. The specimen was peripheral blood mononuclear cells (PBMCs), collected at new diagnosis, from a patient treated with antithyroid drugs. The CDR3 bases are TGTGCCAGCAGCTATCGGGACAGGCGGCGAACTAATACGCAGTATTTT. This gives the protein CASSYRDRRRTNTQYF.